A single sample is the source of the 8 T cell receptor beta chains below, sequenced in a study of human T cells and chemical hapten exposure. One entry per CDR3 protein, called by TCRdb with MiXCR from the RACE reads. Of about 350,000 distinct CDR3 sequences detected, more than 5% appear once; the ten largest clones hold about 6%. Noted time point: patch test 2, 6 weeks after DPC sensitization. Treatment given: therapeutic diphenylcyclopropenone sensitization with weekly scalp DPC. The sample consisted of whole blood, taken in connection with sensitization to the hapten diphenylcyclopropenone (DPC). These receptors came from a woman younger than 35 with alopecia areata. Some clones in this sample may be carry-over from other donors' samples.

The sample holds a few counts of this clonotype. J is TRBJ1-1 and V is TRBV7-9; D remains ambiguous. Germline V lookup: CDR1 SEHNR, CDR2 FQNEAQ (reference sequence). This CDR3 has 14 amino acids. The V and J ends lost 2 bases and 2 bases respectively, with 9 bases between them. CDR3 nucleotides: TGTGCCAGCAGCTTAAATAACGGTAACACTGAAGCTTTCTTT. This translates into CASSLNNGNTEAFF.

This clonotype came up a few times. The chain has TRBV19 and TRBJ1-2; D not resolved. V dropped 5 bases and J dropped 10 bases, with 5 bases sitting between them. Germline lookup yields CDR1 LNHDA and CDR2 SQIVND (reference sequence). The CDR3 has 9 amino acids. Written as DNA, the CDR3 is TGTGCCAGTAGTCGGGACTACACCTTC. Translation gives CASSRDYTF.

This clonotype appeared a few times. The J gene is TRBJ2-7, the V gene TRBV5-1, with 8 bases fitting TRBD2. The V gene end was trimmed by 4 bases and the J gene end by 7 bases; junction bases not matched to a gene: 10. Per germline, CDR1 SGHRS and CDR2 YFSETQ. This CDR3 has 14 amino acids. CDR3 nucleotides: TGCGCCAGCAGCCCCGGGACTCGGGGGGGAGAGCAGTACTTC. Its translation is CASSPGTRGGEQYF.

V usage is TRBV7-9 and J usage is TRBJ2-7; tentatively, D is TRBD1 (5 bases). The V end was cut by 0 bases, the J end by 5 bases, with 17 bases between. This CDR3 comprises 16 residues. Looked up from germline, CDR1 is SEHNR and CDR2 is FQNEAQ (reference sequence). The CDR3 bases are TGTGCCAGCAGCTTAGCTTTGGCAGGGCTGATCGACGAGCAGTACTTC. Translated: CASSLALAGLIDEQYF.

This clonotype has at least ten counts. The V gene is TRBV5-1, the J gene TRBJ1-3; D unresolved. CDR3 length: 15 residues. CDR1 is SGHRS and CDR2 is YFSETQ in the germline V gene. Trimming removed 1 base from V and 0 bases from J, with 8 bases in between. The CDR3 region is CASSLTGDSGNTIYF. The CDR3 region has the DNA TGCGCCAGCAGCTTGACGGGAGACTCTGGAAACACCATATATTTT. The complete variable domain, with remaining parts taken from reference TRBV5-1 and TRBJ1-3, reads KAGVTQTPRYLIKTRGQQVTLSCSPISGHRSVSWYQQTPGQGLQFLFEYFSETQRNKGNFPGRFSGRQFSNSRSEMNVSTLELGDSALYLCASSLTGDSGNTIYFGEGSWLTVV.

This clonotype was recorded many times. The V gene is TRBV7-9, the J gene TRBJ1-1; D is unresolved. Germline V CDR1 and CDR2: SEHNR, FQNEAQ (reference sequence). V was pared by 5 bases and J by 7 bases, with 8 bases between. The CDR3 runs to 11 residues. The CDR3 nucleotides are TGTGCCAGCAGCATCGGGATTGAAGCTTTCTTT. This translates into CASSIGIEAFF.

The V and J genes are TRBV7-2 and TRBJ2-2, with TRBD1 identical over 8 bases. CDR1 and CDR2 (germline): SGHTA, FQGNSA. This CDR3 comprises 18 residues. With V trimmed by 0 bases and J by 3 bases, 9 bases remained unmatched. The CDR3 DNA reads as TGTGCCAGCAGCTTAGCGTGGCCCCAGACAGGGGACACCGGGGAGCTGTTTTTT. Amino acids: CASSLAWPQTGDTGELFF.

This clonotype has ten or more counts. CDR3 bases: TGTGCCAGCAGCATGCGGACAGGGGAGGACTATGGCTACACCTTC. Translation: CASSMRTGEDYGYTF. The chain links TRBV7-2 to TRBJ1-2; 9 bases fit TRBD1. Germline loops: CDR1 SGHTA, CDR2 FQGNSA. There are 15 residues in the CDR3. The V gene end was trimmed by 5 bases and the J gene end by 3 bases; junction bases not matched to a gene: 7.